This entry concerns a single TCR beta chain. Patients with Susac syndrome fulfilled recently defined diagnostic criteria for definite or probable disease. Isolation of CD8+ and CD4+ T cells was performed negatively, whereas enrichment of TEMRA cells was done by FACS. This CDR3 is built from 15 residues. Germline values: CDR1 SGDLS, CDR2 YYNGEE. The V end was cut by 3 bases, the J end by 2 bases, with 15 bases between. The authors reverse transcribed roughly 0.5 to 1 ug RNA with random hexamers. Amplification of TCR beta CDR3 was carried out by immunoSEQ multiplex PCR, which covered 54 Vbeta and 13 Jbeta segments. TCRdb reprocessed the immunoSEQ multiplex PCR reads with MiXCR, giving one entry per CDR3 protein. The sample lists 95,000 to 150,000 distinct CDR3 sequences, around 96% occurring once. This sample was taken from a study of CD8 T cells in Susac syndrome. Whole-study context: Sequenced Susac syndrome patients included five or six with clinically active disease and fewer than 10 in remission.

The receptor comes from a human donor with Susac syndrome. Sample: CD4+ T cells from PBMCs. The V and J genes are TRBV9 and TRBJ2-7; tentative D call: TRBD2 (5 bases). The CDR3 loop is CASSEGASPTYEQYF. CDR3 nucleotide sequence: TGTGCCAGCAGCGAGGGAGCTAGCCCTACCTACGAGCAGTACTTC.